A single sample gave rise to the 15 T cell receptor beta chains below, sequenced in a study of blood T cell repertoires in COVID-19. Data came from immunoSEQ multiplex PCR; TCRdb stores just in-frame clones and leaves some out. The sample lists roughly 150,000 clones; approximately 80% were seen once. The material sequenced was PBMCs or T cells enriched from blood (not recorded which). The receptors originated from a woman in her fifties or sixties who had recovered from COVID-19.

The CDR3: CASSLFFRGNSQRFF. In nucleotides, the CDR3 is TGTGCCAGCAGCTTGTTTTTCAGAGGTAATTCCCAGAGGTTTTTT. V and J are TRBV5-6 and TRBJ1-4; D gene uncertain. This CDR3 contains 15 residues. The ends were cut back, 1 base at V and 16 bases at J, with 23 bases in the middle. Germline V gene data show CDR1 as SGHDT and CDR2 as YYEEEE.

V and J are TRBV9 and TRBJ2-3; TRBD1 matches at 8 bases. J gave up 4 bases and V 1 base, and 5 bases lay outside the gene matches. The germline CDR1 and CDR2 sequences are SGDLS and YYNGEE. The CDR3 spans 15 residues. In DNA, the CDR3 is TGTGCCAGCAGCGTATGGACAGGGAGTCCAGATACGCAGTATTTT. This gives the protein CASSVWTGSPDTQYF.

The chain combines TRBV28 with TRBJ1-1; TRBD1 is a possible D gene (5 bases). V lost 7 bases and J 5 bases, leaving 20 bases between the germline ends. This CDR3 has 15 amino acids. The germline CDR1 and CDR2 sequences are MDHEN and SYDVKM. DNA for the CDR3: TGTGCCAGCATCTTCGGTGGGCAGGGAGGGACTGAAGCTTTCTTT. Its translation: CASIFGGQGGTEAFF.

The chain is built from TRBV27 and TRBJ2-1, with 7 bases lining up with TRBD2. The V gene's germline CDR1 is MNHEY and CDR2 SMNVEV (reference sequence). CDR3 length: 20 residues. V shed 1 base and J 7 bases; nucleotides not matched to a gene: 22. The DNA of the CDR3 is TGTGCCAGCAGTTTATTTTTTCGGGGAGGGGATCTAGGTAGGGTTAATGAGCAGTTCTTC. Encoded protein: CASSLFFRGGDLGRVNEQFF.

This clone occurred once. V gene TRBV25-1 combines with J gene TRBJ2-2, with 7 bases fitting TRBD1. Per the germline V gene, CDR1 is MGHDK and CDR2 is SYGVNS. Trimming cost V 7 bases and J 5 bases; bases outside gene matches: 4. This CDR3 has 13 residues. Here the CDR3 reads CASKQGWTGELFF. CDR3 in DNA: TGTGCCAGCAAACAGGGGTGGACCGGGGAGCTGTTTTTT.

This chain connects TRBV6-1 to TRBJ1-1, with D maybe TRBD1 (6 bases). Per germline, CDR1 MNHNS and CDR2 SASEGT. This CDR3 is 13 amino acids long. Trimming removed 6 bases from V and 1 base from J, with 9 bases in between. This CDR3 is CASRLQGNTEAFF. CDR3 DNA sequence: TGTGCCAGCAGATTACAGGGGAACACTGAAGCTTTCTTT.

On this clone: The sample holds other DNA sequences that translate to the same CDR3. The gene calls are TRBV5-1 and TRBJ2-1, with 8 nucleotides matching TRBD1. Germline lookup yields CDR1 SGHRS and CDR2 YFSETQ. The CDR3 totals 15 residues. V lost 0 bases to trimming and J lost 3 bases; unmatched junction nucleotides: 2. The CDR3 reads CASSLGQGSYNEQFF. CDR3 in DNA: TGCGCCAGCAGCTTGGGACAGGGGAGCTACAATGAGCAGTTCTTC.

About this clone itself: One junction end disagrees with the germline gene, perhaps due to a read error. This rearrangement joins TRBV11-3 to TRBJ1-4; D perhaps matches TRBD1 (5 bases). The CDR3 has 13 amino acids. Germline values: CDR1 SGHNT, CDR2 YENEEA. The CDR3 region has the DNA TGTGCCAGCAGCTACGGGACTAGTGAAAAACTGTTTTTT. Residues: CASSYGTSEKLFF.

In its sample, this clone was seen a few times. The rearrangement links TRBV6-5 to TRBJ2-7, with D unresolved. Germline CDR1 and CDR2: MNHEY and SVGAGI. V lost 5 bases to trimming and J lost 2 bases, with 10 bases between them. The CDR3 spans 13 residues. The CDR3 region is CASSLTAAYEQYF. The CDR3 DNA is TGTGCCAGCAGTCTCACCGCGGCCTACGAGCAGTACTTC.

The chain uses TRBV10-3 and TRBJ2-3; the match to TRBD1 covers 10 bases. Trimming cost V 2 bases and J 4 bases; bases outside gene matches: 9. CDR3 size: 17 residues. Germline CDR1 and CDR2: ENHRY and SYGVKD. The CDR3 nucleotides are TGTGCCATCAGTGAGGGTCCTGGGACAGGGGATTCAGATACGCAGTATTTT. This encodes CAISEGPGTGDSDTQYF.

The chain has TRBV7-2 and TRBJ2-3; 10 nucleotides match TRBD2. The CDR3 consists of 16 residues. The germline V gene encodes CDR1 SGHTA and CDR2 FQGNSA. Losses at the gene ends were 5 bases for V and 3 bases for J; bases not matched to a gene: 8. CDR3: CASSLQRGGGTDTQYF. CDR3 DNA: TGTGCCAGCAGCCTCCAGCGGGGGGGTGGTACAGATACGCAGTATTTT.

The chain carries TRBV6-2 or TRBV6-3 and TRBJ2-3, with 13 bases aligning to TRBD2. This CDR3 has 15 amino acids. Trimming removed 5 bases from V and 5 bases from J; junction bases left unmatched: 4. Germline V gives CDR1 MNHEY, CDR2 SVGEGT. DNA of the CDR3: TGTGCCAGCAGTGGGACTAGCGGGGACAAAGATACGCAGTATTTT. It yields the protein CASSGTSGDKDTQYF.

V usage is TRBV5-6 and J usage is TRBJ1-2; D call uncertain. V was clipped by 3 bases and J by 7 bases, with 7 bases between them. The CDR3 covers 11 residues. Germline CDR1 SGHDT, CDR2 YYEEEE. The CDR3 nucleotides are TGTGCCAGCAGCTGGAGGATTGGCTACACCTTC. Amino acids: CASSWRIGYTF.

The gene calls are TRBV19 and TRBJ2-7; 10 nucleotides line up with TRBD1. V shed 5 bases, J shed 0 bases, and the junction held 4 bases outside the gene matches. The length of the CDR3 is 15 residues. Germline loops: CDR1 LNHDA, CDR2 SQIVND (reference sequence). This CDR3 is CASSGGQGPSYEQYF. Written as DNA, the CDR3 is TGTGCCAGTAGTGGGGGACAGGGGCCCTCCTACGAGCAGTACTTC.

CDR3 DNA sequence: TGTGCCAGCAGCTTGGAGTGGCAGGGGTTGAACACTGAAGCTTTCTTT. Its translation: CASSLEWQGLNTEAFF. The chain uses TRBV5-4 and TRBJ1-1; D possibly corresponds to TRBD1 (6 bases). CDR1 and CDR2 from the germline V gene are SGHNT and YYREEE (reference sequence). The CDR3 is 16 residues long. Trimming stripped 0 bases from V and 0 bases from J, with 12 bases between.